These 3 T cell receptor beta chains were sequenced from one sample in a study of blood T cells in healthy people across ages. Through a sample-barcoded 5' primer and a J-beta primer mix, a second PCR was run for about 6 to 11 cycles. Via MiXCR, TCRdb re-called the 5' RACE reads, giving one row per CDR3 protein. The profile covers fewer than 1,000,000 distinct CDR3 sequences, with around 45% appearing a single time and about a fifth taken by the ten largest. Sample: blood. These receptor sequences come from a man aged 55 to 69 in good health.

The V and J genes are TRBV2 and TRBJ1-5; a weak D match, TRBD1 (5 bases). Germline V gene data show CDR1 as SNHLY and CDR2 as FYNNEI. V was pared by 0 bases and J by 7 bases, with 16 bases between. The CDR3 contains 16 residues. This CDR3 is CASSEALGRVAQPQHF. Written as DNA, the CDR3 is TGTGCCAGCAGTGAAGCGTTGGGCAGGGTCGCGCAGCCCCAGCATTTT.

In this sample, this clonotype turned up once. This sequence may be a read error, since a much larger clone differs from it by one base. This chain connects TRBV24-1 to TRBJ2-5; D uncertain. CDR3 length: 13 residues. In germline, CDR1 is KGHDR, CDR2 SFDVKD. V was cut by 4 bases and J by 11 bases, with 16 bases left in between. CDR3 sequence (DNA): TGTGCCACCAGTGACATAATTAACAATGAGCAGTACTTC. Amino acids: CATSDIINNEQYF.

The rearrangement uses TRBV28 and TRBJ2-4; either TRBD1 or TRBD2 may supply D (5 bases each). The J call is doubtful: the DNA matches TRBJ2-7 better. Germline V lookup: CDR1 MDHEN, CDR2 SYDVKM. The length of the CDR3 is 15 residues. In DNA form, the CDR3 reads TGTGCCAGCAGTTTTCGGGGCCTGGAGAGGGACGAGCAGTACTTC. This encodes CASSFRGLERDEQYF.